This T cell receptor (beta chain) was captured by sequencing in a study of T cell responses to AZD1222 COVID-19 vaccine. This clone was detected only a few times. TCRdb's copy holds only in-frame clones and misses some; the assay was immunoSEQ multiplex PCR. This sample has fewer than 120,000 clones, with 70% to 90% found just once. Germline values: CDR1 MDHEN, CDR2 SYDVKM. The CDR3 is 14 amino acids. V shed 7 bases and J shed 3 bases, with 13 bases lying between them. The chain is built from TRBV28 and TRBJ2-1, with D perhaps TRBD1 (6 bases). The sequences come from peripheral blood, collected 28 days after the second AZD1222 dose. This TCR was sampled from an adult who received the AZD1222 COVID-19 vaccine. The CDR3 DNA reads as TGTGCCAGCAAAACGACAGGCGACTACAATGAGCAGTTCTTC. Residues: CASKTTGDYNEQFF.